This T cell receptor beta chain was recorded in a study of blood T cell repertoires in COVID-19. About the study: Nucleic acid was either cDNA or gDNA, and it came from T cells, B-cell-depleted T cells, or PBMCs.

Per the authors' pipeline: It was from reference gene primer amplification that nucleated cell counts were estimated. Generated by immunoSEQ multiplex PCR, the TCRdb table keeps only in-frame clones and is missing some. D and trimming come from the DNA, and the V and J calls and clone size come from that table. The sample yields about 200,000 clones, roughly four fifths seen once. Enrollees, roughly 18 to 90 years old, lived in approximately 25 US areas. The CDR3 covers 13 residues. Germline V lookup: CDR1 GTSNPN, CDR2 SVGIG (reference sequence). The V end lost 4 bases, the J end lost 6 bases, and 12 bases lay between the germline ends.

This chain links TRBV30 with TRBJ2-2, with D maybe TRBD1 (5 bases). This receptor was identified in a woman aged 45 to 65 who had been exposed to COVID-19. The sample comprised PBMCs or T cells enriched from blood (not recorded which). This CDR3 is CAWTRAGSGELFF. Here the CDR3 DNA reads TGTGCCTGGACCAGGGCTGGCTCCGGGGAGCTGTTTTTT.